Sequencing of this T cell receptor beta chain was carried out in a study of cytomegalovirus exposure and HLA in healthy donors. CDR3 length: 14 residues. The germline V gene encodes CDR1 LNHDA and CDR2 SQIVND (reference sequence). Trimming took off 5 bases at V and 3 bases at J, with 13 bases between the two ends. The PCR contained 60 Vbeta and 13 Jbeta primers. Profiled with immunoSEQ multiplex PCR; TCRdb holds only in-frame clones, not every one. This table has about 140,000 clones, 80% appearing once. The chain recombines TRBV19 with TRBJ1-1; D perhaps matches TRBD1 (6 bases). The origin of this receptor is a female donor in good health and CMV-seronegative. The sequenced material came from PBMCs. The CDR3 DNA is TGTGCCAGTAGTTGGCAGGGGCAATACACTGAAGCTTTCTTT. Protein sequence: CASSWQGQYTEAFF.